The rows below give T cell receptor beta chains drawn from one sample of a study of OX40 agonist ivuxolimab in advanced cancers. The data were produced by immunoSEQ multiplex PCR, yet TCRdb's version contains in-frame clones alone and is incomplete. The repertoire holds more than 35,000 clones, approximately 86% seen once, with 9.5% to 13% in the top ten. The sequencing used CD4+ or CD8+ T cells sorted from blood, collected in a trial of the OX40 agonist ivuxolimab. Every receptor here comes from an adult with an advanced solid tumor such as melanoma, head and neck, liver or kidney cancer. The CDR3 runs from the conserved cysteine through the conserved F or W. The order of the fields is clone size, V gene, J gene, D gene, CDR3 protein, CDR3 DNA. D genes are given only for firm matches. The listing skips clone size in some rows; elsewhere it reads once, few, many or a size class.

abundance: NA
v_gene: TRBV6-5
j_gene: TRBJ1-2
d_gene: TRBD1
CDR3aa: CASSYGTVYGYTF
CDR3nt: TGTGCCAGCAGTTACGGGACAGTCTATGGCTACACCTTC

abundance: NA
v_gene: TRBV9
j_gene: TRBJ2-2
d_gene: TRBD2
CDR3aa: CASSSLLAGGPTGELFF
CDR3nt: TGTGCCAGCAGCTCCCTACTAGCGGGGGGGCCCACCGGGGAGCTGTTTTTT

abundance: NA
v_gene: TRBV9
j_gene: TRBJ1-1
d_gene: NA
CDR3aa: CASSARQGDPEAFF
CDR3nt: TGTGCCAGCAGCGCTAGGCAGGGAGACCCTGAAGCTTTCTTT

abundance: NA
v_gene: TRBV27
j_gene: TRBJ1-3
d_gene: NA
CDR3aa: CASSLRGRGNTIYF
CDR3nt: TGTGCCAGCAGCCTTCGGGGGAGGGGAAACACCATATATTTT

abundance: once
v_gene: TRBV5-6
j_gene: TRBJ2-3
d_gene: NA
CDR3aa: CASSQVGTDTQYF
CDR3nt: TGTGCCAGCAGCCAGGTGGGCACAGATACGCAGTATTTT

abundance: NA
v_gene: TRBV2
j_gene: TRBJ1-5
d_gene: NA
CDR3aa: CASSDLRGNQPQHF
CDR3nt: TGTGCCAGCAGTGATTTAAGGGGCAATCAGCCCCAGCATTTT

abundance: NA
v_gene: TRBV11-2
j_gene: TRBJ2-1
d_gene: NA
CDR3aa: CASSLVWQISSYNEQFF
CDR3nt: TGTGCCAGCAGCTTAGTGTGGCAGATAAGCTCCTACAATGAGCAGTTCTTC

abundance: once
v_gene: TRBV11-2
j_gene: TRBJ2-7
d_gene: NA
CDR3aa: CASSLYEQYF
CDR3nt: TGTGCCAGCAGCTTATACGAGCAGTACTTC

abundance: NA
v_gene: TRBV7-9
j_gene: TRBJ2-3
d_gene: TRBD1
CDR3aa: CASSAQGARADTQYF
CDR3nt: TGTGCCAGCAGCGCGCAGGGGGCCAGGGCAGATACGCAGTATTTT

abundance: NA
v_gene: TRBV30
j_gene: TRBJ2-7
d_gene: NA
CDR3aa: CAWSGTIDYEQYF
CDR3nt: TGTGCCTGGAGTGGAACCATCGACTACGAGCAGTACTTC

abundance: NA
v_gene: TRBV7-2
j_gene: TRBJ2-7
d_gene: NA
CDR3aa: CASSLASSSYEQYF
CDR3nt: TGTGCCAGCAGCTTAGCGAGCAGCTCCTACGAGCAGTACTTC

abundance: few
v_gene: TRBV27
j_gene: TRBJ2-7
d_gene: TRBD1
CDR3aa: CASSTRDRVAYEQYF
CDR3nt: TGTGCCAGCAGTACCCGGGACAGGGTGGCCTACGAGCAGTACTTC

abundance: NA
v_gene: TRBV5-4
j_gene: TRBJ1-1
d_gene: NA
CDR3aa: CASSQEMGTNTEAFF
CDR3nt: TGCGCCAGCAGCCAAGAAATGGGAACGAACACTGAAGCTTTCTTT

abundance: NA
v_gene: TRBV7-9
j_gene: TRBJ2-5
d_gene: NA
CDR3aa: CASSPDTGLWDQETQYF
CDR3nt: TGTGCCAGCAGCCCTGACACGGGACTTTGGGATCAAGAGACCCAGTACTTC

abundance: NA
v_gene: TRBV6-5
j_gene: TRBJ2-7
d_gene: NA
CDR3aa: CASSFGTRYYEQYF
CDR3nt: TGTGCCAGCAGTTTCGGGACAAGGTATTACGAGCAGTACTTC

abundance: NA
v_gene: TRBV19
j_gene: TRBJ2-7
d_gene: NA
CDR3aa: CASSAYGTSYEQYF
CDR3nt: TGTGCCAGTAGTGCCTACGGGACAAGCTACGAGCAGTACTTC

abundance: NA
v_gene: TRBV6-1
j_gene: TRBJ2-1
d_gene: TRBD2
CDR3aa: CASSEIAGNPNEQFF
CDR3nt: TGTGCCAGCAGTGAAATAGCGGGAAATCCGAATGAGCAGTTCTTC

abundance: NA
v_gene: TRBV7-9
j_gene: TRBJ2-7
d_gene: NA
CDR3aa: CASSFEFYEQYF
CDR3nt: TGTGCCAGCAGCTTTGAATTCTACGAGCAGTACTTC

abundance: NA
v_gene: TRBV15
j_gene: TRBJ1-2
d_gene: NA
CDR3aa: CATSRVNRRGYTF
CDR3nt: TGTGCCACCAGCAGAGTCAACCGACGAGGCTACACCTTC

abundance: NA
v_gene: TRBV7-2
j_gene: TRBJ1-1
d_gene: NA
CDR3aa: CASSLWSGDNTEAFF
CDR3nt: TGTGCCAGCAGCTTATGGTCAGGTGACAACACTGAAGCTTTCTTT

abundance: NA
v_gene: TRBV23-1
j_gene: TRBJ1-2
d_gene: NA
CDR3aa: CASSQSDHGYTF
CDR3nt: TGCGCCAGCAGTCAGTCGGATCATGGCTACACCTTC

abundance: NA
v_gene: TRBV9
j_gene: TRBJ2-1
d_gene: TRBD1
CDR3aa: CASGQDLYNEQFF
CDR3nt: TGTGCCAGTGGACAGGACCTCTACAATGAGCAGTTCTTC

abundance: once
v_gene: TRBV5-8
j_gene: TRBJ2-7
d_gene: NA
CDR3aa: CASSFASNPYEQYF
CDR3nt: TGTGCCAGCAGCTTTGCAAGCAACCCCTACGAGCAGTACTTC

abundance: NA
v_gene: TRBV30
j_gene: TRBJ2-1
d_gene: TRBD2
CDR3aa: CAWSVLAAYNEQFF
CDR3nt: TGTGCCTGGAGTGTACTAGCGGCCTACAATGAGCAGTTCTTC

abundance: NA
v_gene: TRBV14
j_gene: TRBJ1-2
d_gene: NA
CDR3aa: CASRDRQWNGYTF
CDR3nt: TGTGCCAGCAGGGATCGACAGTGGAATGGCTACACCTTC

abundance: NA
v_gene: TRBV7-8
j_gene: TRBJ2-3
d_gene: TRBD2
CDR3aa: CASSRPLAGGGDTQYF
CDR3nt: TGTGCCAGCAGCCGGCCACTAGCGGGGGGCGGAGATACGCAGTATTTT

abundance: NA
v_gene: TRBV27
j_gene: TRBJ2-3
d_gene: NA
CDR3aa: CASSVSGLSTDTQYF
CDR3nt: TGTGCCAGCAGTGTCAGCGGGCTAAGCACAGATACGCAGTATTTT

abundance: NA
v_gene: TRBV4-1
j_gene: TRBJ2-7
d_gene: NA
CDR3aa: CASSQVEGPYEQYF
CDR3nt: TGCGCCAGCAGCCAAGTTGAGGGGCCCTACGAGCAGTACTTC

abundance: NA
v_gene: TRBV7-2
j_gene: TRBJ2-5
d_gene: NA
CDR3aa: CASSLARHMETQYF
CDR3nt: TGTGCCAGCAGCTTAGCTAGACATATGGAGACCCAGTACTTC

abundance: NA
v_gene: TRBV4-1
j_gene: TRBJ2-1
d_gene: TRBD1
CDR3aa: CASSQVRDRPYNEQFF
CDR3nt: TGCGCCAGCAGCCAGGTCCGGGACAGGCCGTACAATGAGCAGTTCTTC

abundance: NA
v_gene: TRBV9
j_gene: TRBJ1-1
d_gene: TRBD1
CDR3aa: CASSATGSTEAFF
CDR3nt: TGTGCCAGCAGCGCGACAGGGAGCACTGAAGCTTTCTTT